This TCR beta chain was recovered during a study of blood T cell repertoires in COVID-19. Study as a whole: COVID-19 samples from acute and convalescent phases originated in the United States, Italy and Spain. Nucleic acid was either cDNA or gDNA, and it came from T cells, B-cell-depleted T cells, or PBMCs.

Authors' analysis steps: From reference gene primer amplification, estimates of nucleated cell counts were derived. Repertoires were generated with immunoSEQ multiplex PCR, while TCRdb's copy carries only in-frame clones and drops some. V and J calls and clone size follow that table, whereas D and trimming were derived from the DNA. The sample yields about 250,000 clones, approximately 83% seen once. V shed 4 bases and J shed 1 base, with 20 bases lying between them. Germline V gene sequence: CDR1 SGHRS, CDR2 YFSETQ. The length of the CDR3 is 17 residues. The rearrangement links TRBV5-1 to TRBJ1-1; D unclear. The clonotype was recovered from an elderly man with acute or convalescent COVID-19. Material: peripheral blood. The CDR3 nucleotides read TGCGCCAGCAGCCCCCGCCCAGGTGCGCTTTCGAACACTGAAGCTTTCTTT. Its protein is CASSPRPGALSNTEAFF.